The present T cell receptor (beta chain) was sequenced within a study of siplizumab effects on memory and regulatory T cells. Per sample, 90,000 to 100,000 TCR templates were assayed. Clones were read by immunoSEQ multiplex PCR, and TCRdb kept only the in-frame ones, dropping some. The sample has approximately 40,000 clones, about 90% seen once. The V and J ends lost 1 base and 4 bases, in that order; junction bases with no gene match: 7. This CDR3 is 17 amino acids long. The germline V gene encodes CDR1 MGHRA and CDR2 YSYEKL. J is TRBJ1-4 and V is TRBV4-1; 9 nucleotides agree with TRBD1. This TCR derives from a human donor in good health. The sequenced material came from naive CD4+ T cells sorted from blood. CDR3 loop: CASSQGDRAGLNEKLFF. CDR3 DNA: TGCGCCAGCAGCCAAGGGGACAGGGCAGGACTTAATGAAAAACTGTTTTTT.